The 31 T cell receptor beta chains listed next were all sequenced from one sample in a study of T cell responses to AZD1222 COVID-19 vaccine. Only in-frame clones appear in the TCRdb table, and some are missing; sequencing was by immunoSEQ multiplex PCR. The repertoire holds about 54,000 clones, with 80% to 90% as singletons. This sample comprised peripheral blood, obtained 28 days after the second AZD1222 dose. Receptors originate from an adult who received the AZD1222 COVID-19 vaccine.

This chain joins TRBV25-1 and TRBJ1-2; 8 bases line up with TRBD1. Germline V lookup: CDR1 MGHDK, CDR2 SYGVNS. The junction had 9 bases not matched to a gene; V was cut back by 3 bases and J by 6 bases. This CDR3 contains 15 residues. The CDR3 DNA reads TGTGCCAGCAGTGATGATGCCAGGGGGCAGGATGGCTACACCTTC. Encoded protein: CASSDDARGQDGYTF.

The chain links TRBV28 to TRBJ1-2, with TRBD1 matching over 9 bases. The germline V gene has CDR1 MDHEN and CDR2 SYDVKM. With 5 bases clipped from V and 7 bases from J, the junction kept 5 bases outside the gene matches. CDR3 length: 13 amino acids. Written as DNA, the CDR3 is TGTGCCAGCAGTGTGGACAGGGGAGGTGGCTACACCTTC. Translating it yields CASSVDRGGGYTF.

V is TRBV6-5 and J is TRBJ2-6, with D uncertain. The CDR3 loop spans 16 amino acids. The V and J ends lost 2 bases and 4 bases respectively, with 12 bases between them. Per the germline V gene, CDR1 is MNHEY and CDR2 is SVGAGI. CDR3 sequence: CASSYRFLSGANVLTF. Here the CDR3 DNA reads TGTGCCAGCAGTTACAGATTCCTCTCCGGGGCCAACGTCCTGACTTTC.

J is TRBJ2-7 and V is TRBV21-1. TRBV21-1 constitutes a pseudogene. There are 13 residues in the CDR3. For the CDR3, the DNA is TGTGCCAGCAGCACCCGGGGGCAATACGAGCAGTACTTC. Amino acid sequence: CASSTRGQYEQYF.

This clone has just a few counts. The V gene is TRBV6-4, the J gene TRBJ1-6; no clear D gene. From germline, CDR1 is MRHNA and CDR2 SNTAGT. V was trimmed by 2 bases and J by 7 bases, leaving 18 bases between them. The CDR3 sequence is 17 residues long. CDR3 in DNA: TGTGCCAGCAGTGACAAACCCCGACGTGGTGGGAATTCACCCCTCCACTTT. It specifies CASSDKPRRGGNSPLHF.

CDR3 loop: CASSLDGGRNTEAFF. CDR3 nucleotides: TGTGCCAGCAGCTTGGATGGGGGAAGGAACACTGAAGCTTTCTTT. V gene TRBV5-4 combines with J gene TRBJ1-1, with TRBD1 as a possible D gene (5 bases). Trimming removed 0 bases from V and 1 base from J, with 10 bases in between. Germline CDR1 and CDR2: SGHNT and YYREEE (reference sequence). CDR3 length: 15 residues. The whole variable domain, filled in from reference TRBV5-4 and TRBJ1-1, reads ETGVTQSPTHLIKTRGQQVTLRCSSQSGHNTVSWYQQALGQGPQFIFQYYREEENGRGNFPPRFSGLQFPNYSSELNVNALELDDSALYLCASSLDGGRNTEAFFGQGTRLTVV.

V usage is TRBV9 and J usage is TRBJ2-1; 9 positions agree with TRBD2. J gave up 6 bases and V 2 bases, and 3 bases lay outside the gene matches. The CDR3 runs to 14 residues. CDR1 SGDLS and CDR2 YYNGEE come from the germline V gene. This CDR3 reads CASSVRLAVNEQFF. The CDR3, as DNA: TGTGCCAGCAGCGTCAGACTAGCGGTCAATGAGCAGTTCTTC.

Here the CDR3 reads CASGTVNSNQPQHF. The CDR3, as DNA: TGTGCCAGTGGGACGGTGAATAGCAATCAGCCCCAGCATTTT. This chain links TRBV19 with TRBJ1-5; maybe TRBD1 (5 bases). The CDR3 contains 14 residues. Germline V gene lookup returns CDR1 LNHDA and CDR2 SQIVND (reference sequence). Trimming cost V 8 bases and J 0 bases, with 11 bases left between them.

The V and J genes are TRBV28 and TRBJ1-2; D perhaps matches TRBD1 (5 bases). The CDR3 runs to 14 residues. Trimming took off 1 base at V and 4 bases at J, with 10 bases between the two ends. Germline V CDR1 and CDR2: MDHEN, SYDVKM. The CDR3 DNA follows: TGTGCCAGCAGTTTATACCAGGGTCGCTATGGCTACACCTTC. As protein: CASSLYQGRYGYTF.

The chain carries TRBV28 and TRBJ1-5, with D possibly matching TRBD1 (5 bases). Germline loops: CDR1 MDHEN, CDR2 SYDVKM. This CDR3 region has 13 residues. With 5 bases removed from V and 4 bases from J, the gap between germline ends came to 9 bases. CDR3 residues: CASSPRVNQPQHF. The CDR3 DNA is TGTGCCAGCAGTCCCAGGGTGAATCAGCCCCAGCATTTT.

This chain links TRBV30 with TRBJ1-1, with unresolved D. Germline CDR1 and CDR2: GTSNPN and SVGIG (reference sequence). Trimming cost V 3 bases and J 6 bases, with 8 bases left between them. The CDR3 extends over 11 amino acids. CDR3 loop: CAWRVGAEAFF. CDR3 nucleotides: TGTGCCTGGAGGGTGGGAGCTGAAGCTTTCTTT.

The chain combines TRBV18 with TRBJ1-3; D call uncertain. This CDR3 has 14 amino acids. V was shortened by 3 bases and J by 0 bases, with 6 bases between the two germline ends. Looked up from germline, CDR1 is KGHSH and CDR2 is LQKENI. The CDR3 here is CASSPQFSGNTIYF. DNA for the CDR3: TGTGCCAGCTCACCCCAATTCTCTGGAAACACCATATATTTT.

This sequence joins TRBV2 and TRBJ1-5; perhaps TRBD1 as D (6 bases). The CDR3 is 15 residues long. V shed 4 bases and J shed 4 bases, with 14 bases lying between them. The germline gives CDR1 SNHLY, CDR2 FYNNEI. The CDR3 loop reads CASSGTGIANQPQHF. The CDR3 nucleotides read TGTGCCAGCAGTGGCACAGGGATTGCGAATCAGCCCCAGCATTTT.

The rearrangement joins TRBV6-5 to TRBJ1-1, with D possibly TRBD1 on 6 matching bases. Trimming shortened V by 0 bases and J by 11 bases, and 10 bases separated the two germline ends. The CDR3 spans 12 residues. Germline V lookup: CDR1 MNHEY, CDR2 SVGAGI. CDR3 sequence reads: CASSYSRGDAFF. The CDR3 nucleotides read TGTGCCAGCAGTTACTCGAGGGGGGATGCTTTCTTT.

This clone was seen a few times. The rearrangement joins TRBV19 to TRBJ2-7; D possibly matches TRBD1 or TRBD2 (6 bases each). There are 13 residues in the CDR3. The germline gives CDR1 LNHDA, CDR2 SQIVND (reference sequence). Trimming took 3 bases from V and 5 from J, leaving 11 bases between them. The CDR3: CASSMGGKNEQYF. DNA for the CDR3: TGTGCCAGTAGTATGGGGGGCAAAAACGAGCAGTACTTC.

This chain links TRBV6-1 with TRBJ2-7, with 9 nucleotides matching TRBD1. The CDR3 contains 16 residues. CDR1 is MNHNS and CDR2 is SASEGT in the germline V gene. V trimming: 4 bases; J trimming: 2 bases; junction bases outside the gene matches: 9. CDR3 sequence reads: CASSGDRVRGAYEQYF. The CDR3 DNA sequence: TGTGCCAGCAGTGGGGACAGGGTCCGTGGGGCCTACGAGCAGTACTTC.

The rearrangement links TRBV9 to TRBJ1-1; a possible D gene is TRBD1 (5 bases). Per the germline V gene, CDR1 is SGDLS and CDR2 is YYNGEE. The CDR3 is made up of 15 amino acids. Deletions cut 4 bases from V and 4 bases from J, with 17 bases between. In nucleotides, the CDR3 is TGTGCCAGCAGCCCTCACCCTCAGGGAGGCACTGAAGCTTTCTTT. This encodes CASSPHPQGGTEAFF.

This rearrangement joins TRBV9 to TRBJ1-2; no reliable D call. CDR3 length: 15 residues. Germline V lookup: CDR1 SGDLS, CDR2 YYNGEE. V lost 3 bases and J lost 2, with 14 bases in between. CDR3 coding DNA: TGTGCCAGCAGCGCTAAGCCTGAGAGAAACTATGGCTACACCTTC. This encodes CASSAKPERNYGYTF.

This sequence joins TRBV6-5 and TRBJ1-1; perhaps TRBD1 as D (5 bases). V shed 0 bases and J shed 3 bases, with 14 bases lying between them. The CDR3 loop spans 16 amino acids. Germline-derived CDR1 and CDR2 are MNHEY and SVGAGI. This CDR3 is CASSYSSSGGDTEAFF. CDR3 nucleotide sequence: TGTGCCAGCAGTTACTCATCGAGTGGGGGAGACACTGAAGCTTTCTTT.

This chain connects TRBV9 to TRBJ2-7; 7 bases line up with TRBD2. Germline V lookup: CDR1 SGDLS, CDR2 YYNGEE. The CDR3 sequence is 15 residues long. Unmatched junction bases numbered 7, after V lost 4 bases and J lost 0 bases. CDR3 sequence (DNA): TGTGCCAGCAGCCCGGCGGGGGACCGCTCCTACGAGCAGTACTTC. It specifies CASSPAGDRSYEQYF.

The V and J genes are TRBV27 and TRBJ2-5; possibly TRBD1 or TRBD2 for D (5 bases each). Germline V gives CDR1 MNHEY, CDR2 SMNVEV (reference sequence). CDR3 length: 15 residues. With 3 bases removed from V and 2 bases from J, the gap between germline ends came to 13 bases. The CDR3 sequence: CASSFLAGGQETQYF. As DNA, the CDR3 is TGTGCCAGCAGTTTCTTGGCTGGGGGTCAAGAGACCCAGTACTTC.

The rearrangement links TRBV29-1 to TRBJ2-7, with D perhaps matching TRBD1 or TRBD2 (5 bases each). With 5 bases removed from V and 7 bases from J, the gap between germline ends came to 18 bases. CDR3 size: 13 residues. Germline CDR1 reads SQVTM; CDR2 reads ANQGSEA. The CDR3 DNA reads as TGCAGCGTTCCGGGACCCGTTGGGCGGGAGCAGTACTTC. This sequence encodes CSVPGPVGREQYF.

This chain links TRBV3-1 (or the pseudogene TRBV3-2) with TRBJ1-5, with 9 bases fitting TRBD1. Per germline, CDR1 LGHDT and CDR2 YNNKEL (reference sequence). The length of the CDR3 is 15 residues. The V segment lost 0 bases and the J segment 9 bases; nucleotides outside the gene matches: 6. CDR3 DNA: TGTGCCAGCAGCCAAGATCCTGGGACAGGGAGGCCCCAGCATTTT. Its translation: CASSQDPGTGRPQHF.

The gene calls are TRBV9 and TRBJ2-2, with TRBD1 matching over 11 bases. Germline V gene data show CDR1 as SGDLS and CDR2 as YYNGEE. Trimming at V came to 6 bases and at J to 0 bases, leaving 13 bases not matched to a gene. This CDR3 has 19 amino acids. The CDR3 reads CASTSGTGGLNPNTGELFF. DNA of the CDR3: TGTGCCAGCACCTCCGGGACAGGGGGTCTTAATCCGAACACCGGGGAGCTGTTTTTT.

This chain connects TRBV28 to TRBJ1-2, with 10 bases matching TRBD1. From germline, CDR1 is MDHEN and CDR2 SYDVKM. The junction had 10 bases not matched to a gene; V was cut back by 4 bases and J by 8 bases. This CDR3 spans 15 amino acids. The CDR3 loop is CASSSMRQGAKGYTF. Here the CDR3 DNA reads TGTGCCAGCAGTTCGATGCGACAGGGGGCGAAGGGCTACACCTTC.

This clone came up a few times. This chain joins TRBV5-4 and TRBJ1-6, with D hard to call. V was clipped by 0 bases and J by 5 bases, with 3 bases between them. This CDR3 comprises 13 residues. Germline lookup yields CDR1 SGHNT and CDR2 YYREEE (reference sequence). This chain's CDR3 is CASSLGHNSPLHF. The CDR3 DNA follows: TGTGCCAGCAGCTTGGGTCATAATTCACCCCTCCACTTT.

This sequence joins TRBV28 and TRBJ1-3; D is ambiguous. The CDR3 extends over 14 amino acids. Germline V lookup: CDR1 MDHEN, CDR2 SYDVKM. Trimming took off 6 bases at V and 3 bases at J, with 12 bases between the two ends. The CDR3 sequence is CASRGSSFGNTIYF. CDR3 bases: TGTGCCAGCAGAGGGTCCAGCTTTGGAAACACCATATATTTT.

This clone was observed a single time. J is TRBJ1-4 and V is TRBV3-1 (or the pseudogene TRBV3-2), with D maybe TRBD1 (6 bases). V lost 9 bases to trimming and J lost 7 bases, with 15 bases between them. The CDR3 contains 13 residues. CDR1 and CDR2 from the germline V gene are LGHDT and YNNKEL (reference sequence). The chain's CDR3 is CASGGRRGEKLFF. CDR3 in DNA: TGTGCCAGTGGGGGGCGTCGGGGTGAAAAACTGTTTTTT.

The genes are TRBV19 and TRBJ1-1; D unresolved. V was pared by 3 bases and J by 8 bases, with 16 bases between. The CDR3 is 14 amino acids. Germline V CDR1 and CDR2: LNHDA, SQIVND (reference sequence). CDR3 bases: TGTGCCAGTAGTATTGAGAGCCGTCGAGGGGAAGCTTTCTTT. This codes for CASSIESRRGEAFF.

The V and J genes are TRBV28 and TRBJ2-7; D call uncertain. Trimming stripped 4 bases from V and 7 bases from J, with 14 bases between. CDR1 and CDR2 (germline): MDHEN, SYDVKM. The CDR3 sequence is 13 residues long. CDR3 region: CASSSPVTWEQYF. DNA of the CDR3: TGTGCCAGCAGTTCTCCTGTTACGTGGGAGCAGTACTTC.

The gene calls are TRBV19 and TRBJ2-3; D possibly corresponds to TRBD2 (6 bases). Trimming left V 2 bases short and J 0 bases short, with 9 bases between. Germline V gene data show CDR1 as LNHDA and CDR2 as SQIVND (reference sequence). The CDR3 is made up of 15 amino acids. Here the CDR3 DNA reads TGTGCCAGTAGTATACTAGCGCATAGCACAGATACGCAGTATTTT. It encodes CASSILAHSTDTQYF.